The 26 T cell receptor beta chains listed next were all sequenced from one sample in a study of blood T cell repertoires in COVID-19. Repertoires were generated with immunoSEQ multiplex PCR, while TCRdb's copy carries only in-frame clones and drops some. This table has 40,000 or so clones, roughly 89% appearing once. The source material was peripheral blood. The receptors shown here come from a man in his 60s with active or convalescent COVID-19.

The rearrangement joins TRBV28 to TRBJ2-7, with 10 bases identical to TRBD2. With 5 bases clipped from V and 3 bases from J, the junction kept 4 bases outside the gene matches. This CDR3 spans 14 amino acids. The V gene's germline CDR1 is MDHEN and CDR2 SYDVKM. The CDR3 loop reads CASSPGTSVYEQYF. CDR3 sequence (DNA): TGTGCCAGCAGTCCCGGGACTAGCGTCTACGAGCAGTACTTC.

This clone has just a few counts. The chain employs TRBV2 and TRBJ2-2, with D unclear. The CDR3 is 14 amino acids. Germline lookup yields CDR1 SNHLY and CDR2 FYNNEI. Trimming took off 6 bases at V and 0 bases at J, with 8 bases between the two ends. The CDR3: CASSETPNTGELFF. In DNA form, the CDR3 reads TGTGCCAGCAGCGAGACACCGAACACCGGGGAGCTGTTTTTT. The whole variable domain, filled in from reference TRBV2 and TRBJ2-2, reads EPEVTQTPSHQVTQMGQEVILRCVPISNHLYFYWYRQILGQKVEFLVSFYNNEISEKSEIFDDQFSVERPDGSNFTLKIRSTKLEDSAMYFCASSETPNTGELFFGEGSRLTVL.

This sequence joins TRBV6-5 and TRBJ2-1, with D perhaps matching TRBD2 (7 bases). Germline CDR1 and CDR2: MNHEY and SVGAGI. The CDR3 has 13 amino acids. Between the trimmed V and J ends, which lost 11 bases and 8 bases, there was a span of 19 bases. CDR3 in amino acids: CAASAGAYYEQFF. The CDR3 DNA sequence: TGTGCCGCGTCGGCGGGGGCGTACTATGAGCAGTTCTTC.

This chain joins TRBV5-6 and TRBJ2-3; tentative D call: TRBD1 (5 bases). Trimming shortened V by 4 bases and J by 2 bases, and 17 bases separated the two germline ends. Germline values: CDR1 SGHDT, CDR2 YYEEEE. This CDR3 has 16 residues. The DNA of the CDR3 is TGTGCCAGCAGCATTTTCAACAGGTTACTCACAGATACGCAGTATTTT. Protein sequence: CASSIFNRLLTDTQYF.

The chain combines TRBV29-1 with TRBJ1-1; D ambiguous. The CDR3 is made up of 10 amino acids. In germline, CDR1 is SQVTM, CDR2 ANQGSEA. Trimming removed 7 bases from V and 1 base from J, with 4 bases in between. The CDR3 nucleotides read TGCAGCGCCCGGAACACTGAAGCTTTCTTT. Encoded protein: CSARNTEAFF.

This clone was detected only a few times. V is TRBV2 and J is TRBJ1-3, with D maybe TRBD1 (5 bases). The germline V gene has CDR1 SNHLY and CDR2 FYNNEI. With 4 bases removed from V and 5 bases from J, the gap between germline ends came to 21 bases. The CDR3 consists of 17 residues. CDR3 nucleotides: TGTGCCAGCAGTGTAGGGGTTGGCAACTCGGGCAGAAACACCATATATTTT. As protein: CASSVGVGNSGRNTIYF.

In this sample, this clone turned up once. The CDR3 DNA is TGTGCCTGGAGTGAATTGGGCGGGAGCATAGTCAATGAGCAGTTCTTC. Its protein product is CAWSELGGSIVNEQFF. The chain joins TRBV30 to TRBJ2-1; 7 bases fit TRBD2. This CDR3 has 16 amino acids. Looked up from germline, CDR1 is GTSNPN and CDR2 is SVGIG (reference sequence). V shed 1 base and J 6 bases; nucleotides not matched to a gene: 12.

Worth noting for this clone: Relative to the germline gene, one junction end is altered; a read error may explain this. This chain uses TRBV6-5 with TRBJ2-3; TRBD2 is a possible D gene (5 bases). The CDR3 has 10 residues. Germline V lookup: CDR1 MNHEY, CDR2 SVGAGI. The CDR3 reads CAAAISTQYF. The CDR3 region has the DNA TGCGCAGCGGCGATAAGTACGCAGTATTTT.

The gene calls are TRBV7-2 and TRBJ2-3; TRBD2 agrees at 10 bases. Germline trimming cut 5 bases from V and 6 bases from J; bases unmatched to any gene: 8. CDR1 SGHTA and CDR2 FQGNSA come from the germline V gene. The CDR3 contains 15 residues. The DNA for the CDR3 is TGTGCCAGCAGCATGGTGGCTAGCGGGAGTGATACGCAGTATTTT. Amino acids: CASSMVASGSDTQYF.

The V call is TRBV5-1, the J call TRBJ2-1; 7 positions agree with TRBD1. Looked up from germline, CDR1 is SGHRS and CDR2 is YFSETQ. The CDR3 consists of 14 residues. V lost 7 bases to trimming and J lost 7 bases; unmatched junction nucleotides: 11. CDR3 bases: TGCGCCAGCGCCGAGACAGGGATTAGGAATGAGCAGTTCTTC. Protein: CASAETGIRNEQFF. The whole variable domain, remainder taken from reference TRBV5-1 and TRBJ2-1, is KAGVTQTPRYLIKTRGQQVTLSCSPISGHRSVSWYQQTPGQGLQFLFEYFSETQRNKGNFPGRFSGRQFSNSRSEMNVSTLELGDSALYLCASAETGIRNEQFFGPGTRLTVL.

V and J are TRBV12-5 and TRBJ2-2, with TRBD1 matching over 7 bases. This CDR3 comprises 15 residues. Germline CDR1 LGHNT, CDR2 FRNRAP. Trimming at V came to 5 bases and at J to 7 bases, leaving 10 bases not matched to a gene. CDR3 sequence reads: CASGQGQAVGGELFF. CDR3 in DNA: TGTGCTAGTGGTCAAGGACAGGCGGTTGGCGGGGAGCTGTTTTTT.

The chain employs TRBV7-9 and TRBJ2-1; 8 bases map to TRBD2. After removal of 3 bases from V and 2 bases from J, the junction contained 12 bases not matched to a gene. This CDR3 has 18 amino acids. Per the germline V gene, CDR1 is SEHNR and CDR2 is FQNEAQ (reference sequence). This CDR3 reads CASSFPHRTGGPYNEQFF. In DNA, the CDR3 is TGTGCCAGCAGCTTTCCCCATCGTACGGGAGGGCCCTACAATGAGCAGTTCTTC. The full variable domain, in which reference TRBV7-9 and TRBJ2-1 provide the parts outside the CDR3, is DTGVSQNPRHKITKRGQNVTFRCDPISEHNRLYWYRQTLGQGPEFLTYFQNEAQLEKSRLLSDRFSAERPKGSFSTLEIQRTEQGDSAMYLCASSFPHRTGGPYNEQFFGPGTRLTVL.

The V gene is TRBV10-2, the J gene TRBJ2-1; D is uncertain. V lost 6 bases and J 9 bases, leaving 15 bases between the germline ends. Germline V gives CDR1 WSHSY, CDR2 SAAADI. The length of the CDR3 is 13 residues. The CDR3 region is CASRTPPGGEQFF. The CDR3, as DNA: TGCGCCAGCAGGACCCCCCCTGGCGGTGAGCAGTTCTTC.

This chain joins TRBV5-1 and TRBJ1-1; D is possibly TRBD1 (5 bases). The CDR3 consists of 14 residues. Trimming removed 0 bases from V and 3 bases from J, with 9 bases in between. CDR1 is SGHRS, CDR2 YFSETQ, per germline. The CDR3 sequence: CASSLDRLYTEAFF. CDR3 nucleotide sequence: TGCGCCAGCAGCTTGGACAGGCTCTACACTGAAGCTTTCTTT.

V is TRBV6-5 and J is TRBJ2-7, with D uncertain. Per the germline V gene, CDR1 is MNHEY and CDR2 is SVGAGI. With 10 bases removed from V and 2 bases from J, the gap between germline ends came to 18 bases. The CDR3 totals 14 residues. This CDR3 is CATTLGGITYEQYF. CDR3 coding DNA: TGTGCCACCACCCTAGGCGGCATTACCTACGAGCAGTACTTC.

The chain carries TRBV5-5 and TRBJ2-7, with D possibly being TRBD1 (6 bases). Germline V lookup: CDR1 SGHKS, CDR2 YYEKEE (reference sequence). This CDR3 is 16 amino acids long. The V end was cut by 0 bases, the J end by 2 bases, with 15 bases between. CDR3 DNA sequence: TGTGCCAGCAGCTTGGCCCGAGGGACACAACCCTACGAGCAGTACTTC. Its protein is CASSLARGTQPYEQYF.

The V and J genes are TRBV7-2 and TRBJ2-7; tentatively, D is TRBD1 (6 bases). The CDR3 contains 14 residues. The V gene's germline CDR1 is SGHTA and CDR2 FQGNSA. V lost 4 bases and J lost 3, with 13 bases in between. The CDR3 sequence is CASSSTGVGYEQYF. CDR3 in DNA: TGTGCCAGCAGCTCGACAGGTGTAGGCTACGAGCAGTACTTC.

The chain is built from TRBV20-1 and TRBJ2-5; no clear D gene. This CDR3 has 11 residues. Germline loops: CDR1 DFQATT, CDR2 SNEGSKA (reference sequence). V lost 7 bases, J lost 5 bases, and 11 bases lay in between. Here the CDR3 reads CSVAAGETQYF. CDR3 nucleotide sequence: TGCAGTGTCGCCGCCGGGGAGACCCAGTACTTC.

The chain carries TRBV10-1 and TRBJ2-2; possibly TRBD2 for D (7 bases). V was shortened by 8 bases and J by 5 bases, with 15 bases between the two germline ends. Looked up from germline, CDR1 is WNHNN and CDR2 is SYGVQD (reference sequence). The CDR3 contains 14 residues. The CDR3 sequence is CASGRAGETGELFF. DNA for the CDR3: TGCGCCAGCGGGAGGGCAGGGGAGACCGGGGAGCTGTTTTTT.

The rearrangement uses TRBV30 and TRBJ1-2, with 9 bases identical to TRBD1. Germline V gives CDR1 GTSNPN, CDR2 SVGIG (reference sequence). The CDR3 sequence is 15 residues long. J gave up 14 bases and V 0 bases, and 16 bases lay outside the gene matches. The CDR3 reads CAWSVMSGTGPPMTF. The CDR3 coding sequence is TGTGCCTGGAGTGTAATGTCCGGGACAGGGCCCCCTATGACCTTC.

The chain couples TRBV3-1 (or the pseudogene TRBV3-2) to TRBJ2-1, with D possibly being TRBD2 (6 bases). CDR3 length: 13 amino acids. V lost 3 bases and J 10 bases, leaving 13 bases between the germline ends. Germline V lookup: CDR1 LGHDT, CDR2 YNNKEL (reference sequence). CDR3 sequence (DNA): TGTGCCAGCAGCCATATAGCTGCGGGGGAGCAGTTCTTC. Translating gives CASSHIAAGEQFF.

This chain uses TRBV2 with TRBJ2-7; D may be TRBD1 (6 bases). The CDR3 runs to 15 residues. Trimming stripped 5 bases from V and 3 bases from J, with 17 bases between. Germline CDR1 reads SNHLY; CDR2 reads FYNNEI. CDR3 region: CASSLVDRQGYEQYF. The CDR3 DNA reads TGTGCCAGCAGTCTTGTCGACAGGCAGGGCTACGAGCAGTACTTC.

This clone has a single count. The rearrangement joins TRBV6-5 to TRBJ2-1; TRBD2 matches 8 bases. This CDR3 has 15 residues. Germline V lookup: CDR1 MNHEY, CDR2 SVGAGI. Trimming cost V 6 bases and J 3 bases; bases outside gene matches: 7. CDR3 DNA: TGTGCCAGCAGACTCAGCGGGAGTGTCTACAATGAGCAGTTCTTC. This encodes CASRLSGSVYNEQFF.

The CDR3, as DNA: TGTGCCAGCAGTTTGAGAGGCGAGGAAAAACTGTTTTTT. It encodes CASSLRGEEKLFF. The V call is TRBV12-3 or TRBV12-4, the J call TRBJ1-4; D is unclear. V shed 3 bases and J shed 8 bases, with 10 bases lying between them. The CDR3 is 13 residues long.

V usage is TRBV28 and J usage is TRBJ1-1; tentative D call: TRBD1 (6 bases). Trimming removed 2 bases at V and 1 base at J, with 14 bases between. The CDR3 is made up of 16 amino acids. Germline lookup yields CDR1 MDHEN and CDR2 SYDVKM. The CDR3 region has the DNA TGTGCCAGCAGTTTAGGGGGGGGCAACTCGAACACTGAAGCTTTCTTT. It translates to CASSLGGGNSNTEAFF. The full variable domain, completed using reference TRBV28 and TRBJ1-1, is DVKVTQSSRYLVKRTGEKVFLECVQDMDHENMFWYRQDPGLGLRLIYFSYDVKMKEKGDIPEGYSVSREKKERFSLILESASTNQTSMYLCASSLGGGNSNTEAFFGQGTRLTVV.

This chain connects TRBV27 to TRBJ1-1, with D hard to call. The germline V gene has CDR1 MNHEY and CDR2 SMNVEV (reference sequence). Trimming shortened V by 5 bases and J by 4 bases, and 14 bases separated the two germline ends. This CDR3 has 14 residues. CDR3 DNA: TGTGCCAGCAGTCGCCGGCCCGGGGTCACTGAAGCTTTCTTT. Translation gives CASSRRPGVTEAFF.